Sequencing of this TCR beta chain was carried out in a study of blood T cell repertoires in COVID-19. The repertoire was sequenced with immunoSEQ multiplex PCR; TCRdb's copy has only in-frame clones and lacks some. This table has about 22,000 clones, approximately 88% appearing once. The germline gives CDR1 SGHTA, CDR2 FQGNSA. This CDR3 comprises 14 residues. V lost 4 bases to trimming and J lost 1 base; unmatched junction nucleotides: 3. Source material: peripheral blood. The receptor comes from a man older than 75 with active or convalescent COVID-19. V gene TRBV7-2 combines with J gene TRBJ2-7; TRBD2 matches 8 bases. The CDR3 nucleotides are TGTGCCAGCAGCTCGCGGGGGGTATCCTACGAGCAGTACTTC. This translates into CASSSRGVSYEQYF. The full variable domain, rest sourced from reference TRBV7-2 and TRBJ2-7, is GAGVSQSPSNKVTEKGKDVELRCDPISGHTALYWYRQSLGQGLEFLIYFQGNSAPDKSGLPSDRFSAERTGGSVSTLTIQRTQQEDSAVYLCASSSRGVSYEQYFGPGTRLTVT.